The rows below give T cell receptor beta chains drawn from one sample of a study of Ad26.COV2.S vaccination and SARS-CoV-2 variants. Generated by immunoSEQ multiplex PCR, the TCRdb table keeps only in-frame clones and is missing some. In the table there are hundreds of thousands of clones, approximately 88% of which are singletons. The sequencing here drew on peripheral blood, taken in a trial of Ad26.COV2.S vaccine versus placebo. The receptors come from a person aged 18 to 59 who received the Ad26.COV2.S COVID-19 vaccine or a placebo. CDR3s include the opening cysteine and the closing phenylalanine or tryptophan.

j_call: TRBJ2-1
v_call: TRBV24-1
cdr3_aa: CATSDSRGVGRGEQFF

j_call: TRBJ2-1
v_call: TRBV11-3
cdr3_aa: CASSELGAYNEQFF

j_call: TRBJ1-1
v_call: TRBV4-3
cdr3_aa: CASSQDSYMNTEAFF

j_call: TRBJ2-1
v_call: TRBV2
cdr3_aa: CASSDGLAGVNEQFF

j_call: TRBJ2-7
v_call: TRBV9
cdr3_aa: CASSGGTSVIYEQYF

j_call: TRBJ2-5
v_call: TRBV18
cdr3_aa: CASSPKGMGETQYF

j_call: TRBJ2-7
v_call: TRBV27
cdr3_aa: CASSPPRGGWYEQYF

j_call: TRBJ1-6
v_call: TRBV5-1
cdr3_aa: CASSLEQGYNSPLHF

j_call: TRBJ2-7
v_call: TRBV18
cdr3_aa: CASGQGRYEQYF

j_call: TRBJ2-7
v_call: TRBV2
cdr3_aa: CASSLGHQGAYEQYF

j_call: TRBJ2-5
v_call: TRBV27
cdr3_aa: CASSSGSSETQYF

j_call: TRBJ2-3
v_call: TRBV7-9
cdr3_aa: CASSLGSGRTDTQYF

j_call: TRBJ1-1
v_call: TRBV19
cdr3_aa: CASSAYIDQPEAFF

j_call: TRBJ1-5
v_call: TRBV5-1
cdr3_aa: CASSFDSNQPQHF

j_call: TRBJ1-1
v_call: TRBV7-2
cdr3_aa: CASSLGAGIREAFF

j_call: TRBJ2-7
v_call: TRBV25-1
cdr3_aa: CASSDLGLLDEQYF

j_call: TRBJ2-3
v_call: TRBV19
cdr3_aa: CASNTPGQGARDTQYF

j_call: TRBJ1-2
v_call: TRBV3-1/TRBV3-2
cdr3_aa: CASSPSQGATYGYTF

j_call: TRBJ1-2
v_call: TRBV7-2
cdr3_aa: CASSPRQGAVIYGYTF

j_call: TRBJ1-6
v_call: TRBV5-1
cdr3_aa: CASSLDLTGNNSPLHF

j_call: TRBJ2-7
v_call: TRBV5-4
cdr3_aa: CASSLSSGSTYEQYF

j_call: TRBJ1-2
v_call: TRBV7-8
cdr3_aa: CASSLAVAGPYGYTF

j_call: TRBJ2-1
v_call: TRBV7-2
cdr3_aa: CASSQGGPLLAGEQFF

j_call: TRBJ1-4
v_call: TRBV2
cdr3_aa: CASFRDTHEKLFF

j_call: TRBJ2-5
v_call: TRBV18
cdr3_aa: CASSTTTGVAQETQYF

j_call: TRBJ2-3
v_call: TRBV7-2
cdr3_aa: CASSPAGTRSTDTQYF

j_call: TRBJ2-7
v_call: TRBV6-5
cdr3_aa: CASSYSPTGRYEQYF

j_call: TRBJ1-2
v_call: TRBV28
cdr3_aa: CASSFGYGYTF